This passage covers 24 T cell receptor beta chains from one sample sequenced in a study of cytotoxic CD8 clonotypes in ibrutinib-treated CLL. Only in-frame clones appear in the TCRdb table, and some are missing; sequencing was by immunoSEQ multiplex PCR. Here the sample spans around 300,000 clones, about 77% being singletons. This sample comprised PBMCs, obtained before ibrutinib treatment. The receptors come from a human donor with chronic lymphocytic leukemia.

This chain connects TRBV9 to TRBJ2-5, with TRBD2 matching over 12 bases. Germline values: CDR1 SGDLS, CDR2 YYNGEE. The V gene end was trimmed by 3 bases and the J gene end by 5 bases; junction bases not matched to a gene: 23. There are 21 residues in the CDR3. CDR3 sequence reads: CASSAKRLAGERGKPSETQYF. CDR3 DNA: TGTGCCAGCAGCGCAAAGAGACTAGCGGGAGAAAGGGGCAAGCCGTCTGAGACCCAGTACTTC.

This clone was found once. The chain carries TRBV11-2 and TRBJ2-5, with D perhaps TRBD2 (5 bases). The CDR3 extends over 13 amino acids. CDR1 is SGHAT and CDR2 is FQNNGV in the germline V gene. Trimming took 2 bases from V and 2 from J, leaving 6 bases between them. The CDR3 loop is CASSLSGQETQYF. The CDR3, as DNA: TGTGCCAGCAGCTTAAGCGGTCAAGAGACCCAGTACTTC.

This clone came up once. The rearrangement links TRBV1 to TRBJ2-7. TRBV1 is tagged as a pseudogene. The CDR3 is made up of 18 amino acids. The CDR3 region is CTSSQKNIWVGTTYEQYF. CDR3 sequence (DNA): TGCACCAGCAGCCAGAAAAATATATGGGTCGGGACGACCTACGAGCAGTACTTC.

The rearrangement joins TRBV5-4 to TRBJ2-7; D is ambiguous. This CDR3 spans 11 amino acids. Germline V gene data show CDR1 as SGHNT and CDR2 as YYREEE (reference sequence). Trimming stripped 5 bases from V and 2 bases from J, with 5 bases between. The CDR3, as DNA: TGTGCCAGCAGTACGCCCTACGAGCAGTACTTC. Residues: CASSTPYEQYF.

The rearrangement links TRBV15 to TRBJ2-7, with 10 bases aligning to TRBD2. The ends lost 6 bases at V and 2 bases at J; junction bases unmatched: 4. Germline V lookup: CDR1 LNHNV, CDR2 YYDKDF (reference sequence). The CDR3 length is 14 residues. DNA for the CDR3: TGTGCCACCAGAACGAGCGGGAGGGCCTACGAGCAGTACTTC. This sequence encodes CATRTSGRAYEQYF.

This clone came up once. This sequence joins TRBV2 and TRBJ2-1; TRBD2 might be the D (5 bases). V gave up 2 bases and J gave up 11 bases, with 10 bases separating them. This CDR3 contains 12 residues. The germline V gene has CDR1 SNHLY and CDR2 FYNNEI. The CDR3 spells CASSELGEKQFF. DNA for the CDR3: TGTGCCAGCAGTGAATTGGGAGAAAAGCAGTTCTTC.

This clone was recorded only once. The genes are TRBV5-4 and TRBJ2-7; 9 bases are shared with TRBD2. V was pared by 5 bases and J by 2 bases, with 8 bases of the junction left unmatched. CDR3 length: 15 amino acids. Per the germline V gene, CDR1 is SGHNT and CDR2 is YYREEE (reference sequence). DNA for the CDR3: TGTGCCAGCAGTCCGGGGGCTAGCGGGACCTACGAGCAGTACTTC. This gives the protein CASSPGASGTYEQYF. The variable domain in full, with the rest retrieved from reference TRBV5-4 and TRBJ2-7, is ETGVTQSPTHLIKTRGQQVTLRCSSQSGHNTVSWYQQALGQGPQFIFQYYREEENGRGNFPPRFSGLQFPNYSSELNVNALELDDSALYLCASSPGASGTYEQYFGPGTRLTVT.

This clone was seen a single time. The chain couples TRBV7-6 to TRBJ2-2, with 12 bases aligning to TRBD2. This CDR3 has 17 residues. Trimming cost V 4 bases and J 7 bases; bases outside gene matches: 10. The germline V gene has CDR1 SGHVS and CDR2 FNYEAQ. CDR3 residues: CASSSVTSGRTGGELFF. DNA of the CDR3: TGTGCCAGCAGCTCGGTAACTAGCGGGAGGACCGGCGGGGAGCTGTTTTTT. Variable domain in full (rest from reference TRBV7-6 and TRBJ2-2): GAGVSQSPRYKVTKRGQDVALRCDPISGHVSLYWYRQALGQGPEFLTYFNYEAQQDKSGLPNDRFSAERPEGSISTLTIQRTEQRDSAMYRCASSSVTSGRTGGELFFGEGSRLTVL.

V and J are TRBV6-5 and TRBJ1-2; D unclear. Trimming took 6 bases from V and 1 from J, leaving 9 bases between them. Looked up from germline, CDR1 is MNHEY and CDR2 is SVGAGI. CDR3 length: 13 amino acids. CDR3 residues: CASRQSNNYGYTF. For the CDR3, the DNA is TGTGCCAGCAGACAGAGCAATAACTATGGCTACACCTTC.

V usage is TRBV27 and J usage is TRBJ2-1; 13 bases match TRBD2. The CDR3 is made up of 19 amino acids. V lost 6 bases, J lost 0 bases, and 11 bases stayed unmatched. Germline CDR1 MNHEY, CDR2 SMNVEV (reference sequence). This chain's CDR3 is CASRPPGLAGYGSYNEQFF. CDR3 coding DNA: TGTGCCAGCAGACCACCGGGACTAGCGGGATACGGCTCCTACAATGAGCAGTTCTTC.

This chain joins TRBV5-6 and TRBJ1-1; D unclear. CDR3 size: 15 residues. The germline V and J ends were trimmed by 1 base and 4 bases, with 14 bases remaining between them. CDR1 and CDR2 (germline): SGHDT, YYEEEE. CDR3 coding DNA: TGTGCCAGCAGCTTGTTCGAGGTAGGTGGCACTGAAGCTTTCTTT. The encoded protein is CASSLFEVGGTEAFF.

The chain has TRBV4-3 and TRBJ2-3, with D unresolved. Germline CDR1 and CDR2: LGHNA and YSLEER. The CDR3 length is 16 residues. Trimming cost V 0 bases and J 4 bases, with 14 bases left between them. DNA of the CDR3: TGCGCCAGCAGCCAAGATTTGGCAGGTGGGTCAGATACGCAGTATTTT. As protein: CASSQDLAGGSDTQYF.

V and J are TRBV5-4 and TRBJ2-5; D is unresolved. The CDR3 consists of 15 residues. Trimming shortened V by 0 bases and J by 1 base, and 10 bases separated the two germline ends. Germline values: CDR1 SGHNT, CDR2 YYREEE (reference sequence). Here the CDR3 reads CASSLVLGGQETQYF. DNA of the CDR3: TGTGCCAGCAGCTTGGTCCTGGGCGGCCAAGAGACCCAGTACTTC.

In its sample, this clone was seen once. The J gene is TRBJ2-3, the V gene TRBV7-2, with TRBD2 matching over 11 bases. The CDR3 runs 16 residues. The junction had 9 bases not matched to a gene; V was cut back by 5 bases and J by 5 bases. Germline CDR1 reads SGHTA; CDR2 reads FQGNSA. The CDR3 sequence: CASSTAGLAGGDTQYF. The CDR3 DNA reads as TGTGCCAGCAGCACCGCCGGCCTAGCGGGGGGAGATACGCAGTATTTT.

The chain employs TRBV30 and TRBJ1-3, with D uncertain. The CDR3 has 14 residues. The V end lost 5 bases, the J end lost 8 bases, and 19 bases lay between the germline ends. Germline V gene lookup returns CDR1 GTSNPN and CDR2 SVGIG (reference sequence). The CDR3 sequence is CAWGRGPQSDTIYF. CDR3 coding DNA: TGTGCCTGGGGGCGAGGGCCTCAGAGCGACACCATATATTTT.

The genes are TRBV6-5 and TRBJ1-5, with D tentatively TRBD1 (5 bases). V gave up 2 bases and J gave up 2 bases, with 7 bases separating them. Looked up from germline, CDR1 is MNHEY and CDR2 is SVGAGI. The CDR3 length is 14 residues. The CDR3 loop reads CASSYRGRNQPQHF. The CDR3 DNA is TGTGCCAGCAGTTACAGGGGCCGCAATCAGCCCCAGCATTTT.

The chain combines TRBV14 with TRBJ1-3; no firm D call. Germline V gene lookup returns CDR1 SGHDN and CDR2 FVKESK. CDR3 length: 18 amino acids. The V end lost 1 base, the J end lost 0 bases, and 16 bases lay between the germline ends. The CDR3 sequence is CASSQGWPDKFSGNTIYF. In DNA form, the CDR3 reads TGTGCCAGCAGCCAAGGGTGGCCAGACAAATTCTCTGGAAACACCATATATTTT.

This clone was found a few times. The gene calls are TRBV12-5 and TRBJ2-3; D is perhaps TRBD1 (5 bases). The CDR3 loop spans 13 amino acids. Trimming cost V 0 bases and J 6 bases, with 7 bases left between them. Germline assignment: CDR1 LGHNT and CDR2 FRNRAP. DNA for the CDR3: TGTGCTAGTGGTTTGGTAGGGGTCGATACGCAGTATTTT. The encoded protein is CASGLVGVDTQYF.

This clone was counted a few times. This chain links TRBV4-1 with TRBJ2-7; D gene uncertain. The CDR3 contains 13 residues. The V gene's germline CDR1 is MGHRA and CDR2 YSYEKL. V was shortened by 0 bases and J by 7 bases, with 10 bases between the two germline ends. CDR3 sequence reads: CASSQDSGWEQYF. The CDR3 DNA sequence: TGCGCCAGCAGCCAAGATTCGGGTTGGGAGCAGTACTTC.

This clone was seen a few times. The chain couples TRBV7-9 to TRBJ2-5; D remains unclear. This CDR3 has 14 residues. Trimming took 2 bases from V and 7 from J, leaving 14 bases between them. Germline V lookup: CDR1 SEHNR, CDR2 FQNEAQ (reference sequence). This CDR3 is CASSLLAVQVTQYF. CDR3 nucleotides: TGTGCCAGCAGCTTATTAGCAGTCCAGGTGACCCAGTACTTC.

The rearrangement uses TRBV5-4 and TRBJ2-3; weak D call: TRBD1 (6 bases). This CDR3 region has 14 residues. Germline CDR1 is SGHNT and CDR2 is YYREEE (reference sequence). V dropped 0 bases and J dropped 4 bases, with 9 bases sitting between them. The CDR3 DNA reads TGTGCCAGCAGCTTGGGGGGGCCATCAGATACGCAGTATTTT. Its protein is CASSLGGPSDTQYF.

This chain connects TRBV9 to TRBJ2-1, with D possibly being TRBD2 (6 bases). The V end lost 0 bases, the J end lost 6 bases, and 16 bases lay between the germline ends. This CDR3 has 16 amino acids. Germline CDR1 and CDR2: SGDLS and YYNGEE. The CDR3, as DNA: TGTGCCAGCAGCGTAGTCCGGCTAGCGCTGGGCAATGAGCAGTTCTTC. It encodes CASSVVRLALGNEQFF.

This clone was observed a few times. The chain combines TRBV6-9 with TRBJ1-4; D gene unclear. CDR3 size: 12 residues. The germline CDR1 and CDR2 sequences are MNHGY and SVAAGI. The V and J ends lost 4 bases and 7 bases respectively, with 7 bases between them. CDR3 DNA: TGTGCCAGCAGTTCTACCGGTGAAAAACTGTTTTTT. This encodes CASSSTGEKLFF.

This chain uses TRBV13 with TRBJ2-1; D is ambiguous. CDR1 and CDR2 (germline): PRHDT, FYEKMQ (reference sequence). This CDR3 is built from 14 residues. The germline V and J ends were trimmed by 3 bases and 2 bases, with 8 bases remaining between them. The CDR3 DNA reads as TGTGCCAGCAGCTTGGGTATAGCCTACAATGAGCAGTTCTTC. Its translation: CASSLGIAYNEQFF.